The rows below give T cell receptor beta chains drawn from one sample of a study of CD8+CD57+ T cells in acquired aplastic anemia. MiXCR, run by TCRdb on the reads, gives a single entry per CDR3 protein. The sample lists approximately 130,000 distinct CDR3 sequences; around two fifths were seen once. The material sequenced was sorted CD4+, CD8+, or CD8+CD57+ T cells (not recorded which) from PBMCs. The receptors here all came from a human donor in good health, serving as a control. Each CDR3 is given with its conserved first and last residue. The order of the fields is V gene, D gene, clone size, J gene, CDR3 protein, CDR3 DNA. D genes are given only for firm matches. Where a row states a size, it is once, few, many or the class of an expanded clone; other rows omit it.

v_gene: TRBV20-1
d_gene: NA
abundance: NA
j_gene: TRBJ1-5
CDR3aa: CGARSLMNQPQHF
CDR3nt: TGCGGTGCTAGGTCTCTAATGAATCAGCCCCAGCATTTT

v_gene: TRBV28
d_gene: TRBD1
abundance: NA
j_gene: TRBJ2-2
CDR3aa: CASSSSRQGPTGELFF
CDR3nt: TGTGCCAGCAGTTCCTCGCGACAGGGGCCCACCGGGGAGCTGTTTTTT

v_gene: TRBV15
d_gene: NA
abundance: NA
j_gene: TRBJ2-2
CDR3aa: CATSRVVGDGELFF
CDR3nt: TGTGCCACCAGCAGAGTTGTAGGGGACGGGGAGCTGTTTTTT

v_gene: TRBV3-1
d_gene: NA
abundance: NA
j_gene: TRBJ2-1
CDR3aa: CARAGEQFF
CDR3nt: TGTGCCAGGGCAGGAGAGCAGTTCTTC

v_gene: TRBV2
d_gene: TRBD1
abundance: many
j_gene: TRBJ2-6
CDR3aa: CASSPDDRAGANVLTF
CDR3nt: TGTGCCAGCAGTCCTGATGACAGGGCTGGGGCCAACGTCCTGACTTTC

v_gene: TRBV29-1
d_gene: TRBD1
abundance: few
j_gene: TRBJ1-1
CDR3aa: CSGGTGEGSEAFF
CDR3nt: TGCAGCGGGGGGACAGGGGAAGGGTCTGAAGCTTTCTTT

v_gene: TRBV12-5
d_gene: TRBD1
abundance: many
j_gene: TRBJ1-1
CDR3aa: CASGSGTVNTEAFF
CDR3nt: TGTGCTAGTGGTTCCGGGACAGTGAACACTGAAGCTTTCTTT

v_gene: TRBV18
d_gene: NA
abundance: NA
j_gene: TRBJ1-1
CDR3aa: CASSPPAAGTVDTEAFF
CDR3nt: TGTGCCAGCTCACCACCTGCGGCAGGGACCGTGGACACTGAAGCTTTCTTT

v_gene: TRBV7-9
d_gene: NA
abundance: once
j_gene: TRBJ1-2
CDR3aa: CASSFPDGGYTF
CDR3nt: TGTGCCAGCAGCTTCCCGGACGGTGGCTACACCTTC

v_gene: TRBV12-3/TRBV12-4
d_gene: NA
abundance: many
j_gene: TRBJ1-1
CDR3aa: CASSLGRRTEAFF
CDR3nt: TGTGCCAGCAGCCTGGGACGGAGGACTGAAGCTTTCTTT

v_gene: TRBV28
d_gene: TRBD1
abundance: many
j_gene: TRBJ2-7
CDR3aa: CASSSGTVYEQYF
CDR3nt: TGTGCCAGCAGTTCCGGGACAGTTTACGAGCAGTACTTC

v_gene: TRBV7-9
d_gene: TRBD1
abundance: many
j_gene: TRBJ2-1
CDR3aa: CASSPETGRMYNEQFF
CDR3nt: TGTGCCAGCAGCCCCGAGACAGGGCGCATGTACAATGAGCAGTTCTTC

v_gene: TRBV3-1
d_gene: NA
abundance: few
j_gene: TRBJ2-2
CDR3aa: CASSQERILTGELFF
CDR3nt: TGTGCCAGCAGCCAGGAGAGAATCTTGACCGGGGAGCTGTTTTTT

v_gene: TRBV10-1
d_gene: TRBD2
abundance: NA
j_gene: TRBJ2-1
CDR3aa: CASSGTSGSGSYNEQFF
CDR3nt: TGCGCCAGCAGTGGGACTAGCGGGAGTGGTTCCTACAATGAGCAGTTCTTC

v_gene: TRBV6-1
d_gene: TRBD1
abundance: many
j_gene: TRBJ1-6
CDR3aa: CASSPLRTGGDSPLHF
CDR3nt: TGTGCCAGCAGTCCCCTTCGGACAGGCGGCGATTCACCCCTCCACTTT

v_gene: TRBV3-1
d_gene: NA
abundance: few
j_gene: TRBJ2-2
CDR3aa: CASSLGDTSLTGELFF
CDR3nt: TGTGCCAGCAGCCTAGGGGACACGAGTTTAACCGGGGAGCTGTTTTTT

v_gene: TRBV5-4
d_gene: NA
abundance: NA
j_gene: TRBJ1-3
CDR3aa: CASKNGGSTGNTIYF
CDR3nt: TGTGCCAGCAAAAATGGGGGTTCTACAGGAAACACCATATATTTT

v_gene: TRBV10-3
d_gene: NA
abundance: NA
j_gene: TRBJ1-2
CDR3aa: CAISEAGADTYYGYTF
CDR3nt: TGTGCCATCAGTGAAGCCGGGGCCGACACCTACTATGGCTACACCTTC

v_gene: TRBV29-1
d_gene: NA
abundance: few
j_gene: TRBJ1-2
CDR3aa: CSVENLVLGGGYTF
CDR3nt: TGCAGCGTTGAAAACTTGGTCCTCGGCGGTGGCTACACCTTC

v_gene: TRBV5-6
d_gene: TRBD1
abundance: many
j_gene: TRBJ1-1
CDR3aa: CASSSLTGGAFF
CDR3nt: TGTGCCAGCAGCTCGCTGACAGGGGGAGCTTTCTTT

v_gene: TRBV2
d_gene: TRBD1
abundance: few
j_gene: TRBJ1-5
CDR3aa: CASSVEGARAQPQHF
CDR3nt: TGTGCCAGCAGCGTTGAGGGGGCGCGCGCCCAGCCCCAGCATTTT

v_gene: TRBV19
d_gene: NA
abundance: many
j_gene: TRBJ1-1
CDR3aa: CASSPSRTEAFF
CDR3nt: TGTGCCAGTAGTCCCTCAAGGACTGAAGCTTTCTTT

v_gene: TRBV29-1
d_gene: TRBD1
abundance: NA
j_gene: TRBJ2-7
CDR3aa: CSVSGGRSCEQYF
CDR3nt: TGCAGCGTTTCAGGGGGTCGCTCTTGCGAGCAGTACTTC

v_gene: TRBV20-1
d_gene: TRBD1
abundance: many
j_gene: TRBJ2-1
CDR3aa: CSARDDRGRRNEQFF
CDR3nt: TGCAGTGCTAGAGATGACAGGGGCAGGAGAAATGAGCAGTTCTTC

v_gene: TRBV5-5
d_gene: NA
abundance: many
j_gene: TRBJ1-2
CDR3aa: CASSLAYQQGSYGYTF
CDR3nt: TGTGCCAGCAGCTTGGCCTACCAACAGGGTTCCTATGGCTACACCTTC

v_gene: TRBV5-4
d_gene: NA
abundance: many
j_gene: TRBJ1-2
CDR3aa: CASSTTTGNYGYTF
CDR3nt: TGTGCCAGCAGCACCACTACAGGGAACTATGGCTACACCTTC

v_gene: TRBV10-3
d_gene: NA
abundance: many
j_gene: TRBJ1-5
CDR3aa: CAISEPGGQPQHF
CDR3nt: TGTGCCATCAGTGAGCCGGGGGGTCAGCCCCAGCATTTT

v_gene: TRBV18
d_gene: NA
abundance: NA
j_gene: TRBJ2-1
CDR3aa: CASSPLGGRGYNEQFF
CDR3nt: TGTGCCAGCTCACCGCTTGGGGGCCGTGGCTACAATGAGCAGTTCTTC

v_gene: TRBV11-2
d_gene: NA
abundance: many
j_gene: TRBJ2-2
CDR3aa: CASSLGITGSTGELFF
CDR3nt: TGTGCCAGCAGCTTAGGTATTACAGGGTCCACCGGGGAGCTGTTTTTT

v_gene: TRBV4-2
d_gene: NA
abundance: NA
j_gene: TRBJ2-5
CDR3aa: CASSQDGSRKGETQYF
CDR3nt: TGTGCCAGCAGCCAAGATGGGAGTAGAAAGGGAGAGACCCAGTACTTC

v_gene: TRBV6-5
d_gene: NA
abundance: NA
j_gene: TRBJ2-3
CDR3aa: CASSYSRRQGTDTQYF
CDR3nt: TGTGCCAGCAGTTACTCGAGGAGACAGGGCACAGATACGCAGTATTTT

v_gene: TRBV6-5
d_gene: NA
abundance: many
j_gene: TRBJ1-2
CDR3aa: CASSHGVTAAYGYTF
CDR3nt: TGTGCCAGCAGTCACGGGGTCACCGCCGCCTATGGCTACACCTTC

v_gene: TRBV6-1
d_gene: TRBD1
abundance: many
j_gene: TRBJ1-1
CDR3aa: CASRKQGGKNTEAFF
CDR3nt: TGTGCCAGCAGAAAACAGGGGGGAAAGAACACTGAAGCTTTCTTT

v_gene: TRBV12-3/TRBV12-4
d_gene: NA
abundance: many
j_gene: TRBJ1-2
CDR3aa: CASTTYGGQDYGYTF
CDR3nt: TGTGCCAGCACTACTTACGGGGGCCAGGACTATGGCTACACCTTC

v_gene: TRBV11-1
d_gene: TRBD2
abundance: NA
j_gene: TRBJ2-3
CDR3aa: CASILTSARTDTQYF
CDR3nt: TGTGCCAGCATTCTGACTAGCGCCCGCACAGATACGCAGTATTTT

v_gene: TRBV28
d_gene: TRBD1
abundance: many
j_gene: TRBJ2-7
CDR3aa: CASSRRGQDEQYF
CDR3nt: TGTGCCAGCAGTCGCAGGGGGCAGGACGAGCAGTACTTC

v_gene: TRBV11-1
d_gene: NA
abundance: NA
j_gene: TRBJ1-1
CDR3aa: CASSLGLGGQNTEAFF
CDR3nt: TGTGCCAGCAGCTTAGGGTTGGGCGGACAGAACACTGAAGCTTTCTTT

v_gene: TRBV5-5
d_gene: TRBD1
abundance: NA
j_gene: TRBJ1-1
CDR3aa: CASSLSPRTGGAFF
CDR3nt: TGTGCCAGCAGCTTGTCCCCCCGGACAGGGGGGGCTTTCTTT

v_gene: TRBV5-1
d_gene: NA
abundance: many
j_gene: TRBJ2-7
CDR3aa: CASSYFSGGGRNEQYF
CDR3nt: TGCGCCAGCAGCTACTTTTCAGGGGGGGGGCGAAACGAGCAGTACTTC

v_gene: TRBV20-1
d_gene: NA
abundance: many
j_gene: TRBJ2-5
CDR3aa: CSAPLREGAPQYF
CDR3nt: TGCAGTGCCCCGCTCCGGGAAGGGGCTCCCCAGTACTTC

v_gene: TRBV19
d_gene: NA
abundance: NA
j_gene: TRBJ2-1
CDR3aa: CASSIGGQGYEQFF
CDR3nt: TGTGCCAGTAGTATCGGAGGTCAGGGATATGAGCAGTTCTTC

v_gene: TRBV6-1
d_gene: NA
abundance: many
j_gene: TRBJ1-6
CDR3aa: CASTQKWDSPLHF
CDR3nt: TGTGCCAGCACCCAAAAATGGGATTCACCCCTCCACTTT

v_gene: TRBV20-1
d_gene: NA
abundance: many
j_gene: TRBJ2-5
CDR3aa: CSASRRFQETQYF
CDR3nt: TGCAGTGCATCTCGGAGGTTCCAAGAGACCCAGTACTTC

v_gene: TRBV12-3/TRBV12-4
d_gene: TRBD2
abundance: many
j_gene: TRBJ2-3
CDR3aa: CASKLAGGTSTDTQYF
CDR3nt: TGTGCCAGCAAACTAGCGGGGGGAACTAGCACAGATACGCAGTATTTT

v_gene: TRBV6-1
d_gene: NA
abundance: many
j_gene: TRBJ1-6
CDR3aa: CATRGQIYNSPLHF
CDR3nt: TGTGCCACAAGAGGACAGATCTATAATTCACCCCTCCACTTT

v_gene: TRBV20-1
d_gene: TRBD2
abundance: many
j_gene: TRBJ2-1
CDR3aa: CSAGLGSGAYNEQFF
CDR3nt: TGCAGTGCTGGCCTTGGGAGCGGGGCCTACAATGAGCAGTTCTTC

v_gene: TRBV30
d_gene: TRBD1
abundance: many
j_gene: TRBJ2-7
CDR3aa: CAWSVSGTVYEQYF
CDR3nt: TGTGCCTGGAGTGTATCCGGGACAGTTTACGAGCAGTACTTC